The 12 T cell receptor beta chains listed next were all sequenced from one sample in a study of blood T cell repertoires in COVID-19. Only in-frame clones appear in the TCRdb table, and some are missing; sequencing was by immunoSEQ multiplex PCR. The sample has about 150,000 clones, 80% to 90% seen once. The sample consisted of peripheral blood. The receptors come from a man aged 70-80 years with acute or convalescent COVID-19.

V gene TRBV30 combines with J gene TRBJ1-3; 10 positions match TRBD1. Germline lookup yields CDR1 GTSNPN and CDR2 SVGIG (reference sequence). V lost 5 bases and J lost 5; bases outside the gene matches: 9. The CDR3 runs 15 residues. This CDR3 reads CAWEPGQGKRNTIYF. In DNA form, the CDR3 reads TGTGCCTGGGAACCGGGACAGGGGAAGAGAAACACCATATATTTT.

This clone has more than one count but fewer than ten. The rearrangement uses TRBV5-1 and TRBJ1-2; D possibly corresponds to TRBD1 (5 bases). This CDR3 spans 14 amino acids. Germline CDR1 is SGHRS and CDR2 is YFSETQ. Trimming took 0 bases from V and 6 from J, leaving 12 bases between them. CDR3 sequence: CASSLAVGEDGYTF. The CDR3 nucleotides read TGCGCCAGCAGCTTGGCTGTAGGGGAGGATGGCTACACCTTC.

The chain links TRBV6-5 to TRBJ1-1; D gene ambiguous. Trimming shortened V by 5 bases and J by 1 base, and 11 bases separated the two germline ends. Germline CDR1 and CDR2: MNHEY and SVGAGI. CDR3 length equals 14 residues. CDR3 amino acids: CASSPRRGNTEAFF. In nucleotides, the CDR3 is TGTGCCAGCAGTCCGAGACGGGGGAACACTGAAGCTTTCTTT.

Here the CDR3 DNA reads TGTGCCAGCTCACCCGACAGGACCTATGGCTACACCTTC. Its translation is CASSPDRTYGYTF. The chain combines TRBV18 with TRBJ1-2, with D perhaps TRBD1 (6 bases). The germline gives CDR1 KGHSH, CDR2 LQKENI. V gave up 3 bases and J gave up 4 bases, with 9 bases separating them. The CDR3 extends over 13 amino acids.

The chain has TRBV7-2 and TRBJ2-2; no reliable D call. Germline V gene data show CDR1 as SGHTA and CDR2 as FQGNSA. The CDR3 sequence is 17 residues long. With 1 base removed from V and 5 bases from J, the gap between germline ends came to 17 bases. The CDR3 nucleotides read TGTGCCAGCAGCTTAGATCAGGCGAGTGTGAAGACCGGGGAGCTGTTTTTT. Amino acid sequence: CASSLDQASVKTGELFF.

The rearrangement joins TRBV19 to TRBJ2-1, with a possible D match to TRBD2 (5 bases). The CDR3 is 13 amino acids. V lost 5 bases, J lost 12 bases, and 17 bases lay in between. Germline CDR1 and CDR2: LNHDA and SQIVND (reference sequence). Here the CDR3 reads CASSVLLRGGQFF. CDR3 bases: TGTGCCAGTAGTGTCCTACTCCGGGGTGGGCAGTTCTTC.

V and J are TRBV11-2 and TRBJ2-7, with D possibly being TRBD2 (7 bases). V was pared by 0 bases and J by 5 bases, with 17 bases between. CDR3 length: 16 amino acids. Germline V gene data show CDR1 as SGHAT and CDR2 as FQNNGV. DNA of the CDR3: TGTGCCAGCAGCTTAGATCCGGCTAGGGGGGGCCACGAGCAGTACTTC. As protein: CASSLDPARGGHEQYF.

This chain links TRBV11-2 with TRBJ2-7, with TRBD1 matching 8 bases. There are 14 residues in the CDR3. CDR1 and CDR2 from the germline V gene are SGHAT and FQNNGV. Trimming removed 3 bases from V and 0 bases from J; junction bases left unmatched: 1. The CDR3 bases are TGTGCCAGCAGCTTGGACAGGGCCTCCTACGAGCAGTACTTC. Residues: CASSLDRASYEQYF.

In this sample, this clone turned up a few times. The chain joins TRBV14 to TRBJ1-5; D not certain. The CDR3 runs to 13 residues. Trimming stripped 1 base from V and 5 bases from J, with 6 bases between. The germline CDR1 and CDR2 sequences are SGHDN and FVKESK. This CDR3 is CASSQGADQPQHF. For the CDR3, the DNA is TGTGCCAGCAGCCAAGGGGCTGATCAGCCCCAGCATTTT.

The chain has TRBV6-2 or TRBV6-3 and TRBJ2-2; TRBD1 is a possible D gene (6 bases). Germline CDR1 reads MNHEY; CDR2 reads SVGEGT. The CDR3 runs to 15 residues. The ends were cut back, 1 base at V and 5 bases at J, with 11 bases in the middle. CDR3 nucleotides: TGTGCCAGCAGTTACTGGGGGCGCGGGACCGGGGAGCTGTTTTTT. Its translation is CASSYWGRGTGELFF.

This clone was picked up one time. The CDR3 protein is CATSDVLTSGGRDNEQFF. The CDR3, as DNA: TGTGCCACCAGTGATGTCCTGACTAGCGGGGGTAGGGACAATGAGCAGTTCTTC. The chain links TRBV24-1 to TRBJ2-1; 12 bases match TRBD2. The CDR3 is 18 amino acids. V was clipped by 3 bases and J by 5 bases; unmatched bases: 10. Germline CDR1 KGHDR, CDR2 SFDVKD.

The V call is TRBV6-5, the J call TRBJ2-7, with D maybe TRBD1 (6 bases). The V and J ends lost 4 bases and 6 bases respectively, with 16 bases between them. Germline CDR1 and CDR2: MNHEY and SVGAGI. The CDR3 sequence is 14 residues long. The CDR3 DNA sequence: TGTGCCAGCAGTTCTCCAAAGGGGGTTTCCGAGCAGTACTTC. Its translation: CASSSPKGVSEQYF.